This T cell receptor (beta chain) was sequenced during a study of T-cell memory formation after mild COVID-19. General study results and limits: Among contracting clones, CD4+ were mainly CM/EM and CD8+ enriched in EMRA. Second-wave clones with a day 37 peak had unconfirmed SARS-CoV-2 specificity.

After 5'RACE with constant-segment primers, TCR alpha and TCR beta cDNA libraries carrying sample barcodes and UMIs were obtained. TCRdb fed the 5' RACE reads into MiXCR, producing one record per CDR3 protein. The data contain 430,000 or so distinct CDR3 sequences, approximately 25% of them singletons. CDR1 and CDR2 (germline): LGHDT, YNNKEL (reference sequence). This CDR3 contains 16 residues. The V gene end was trimmed by 1 base and the J gene end by 8 bases; junction bases not matched to a gene: 10. About this clonotype: Its antigen is currently unknown.

What was sequenced was PBMCs or a T cell subset sorted from them (not recorded which). The rearrangement joins TRBV3-1 to TRBJ2-1; 8 nucleotides align to TRBD2. This receptor was taken from an adult woman who had mild COVID-19 (a few samples of this study predate the infection). Cell type and time point are not known. CDR3 region: CASSQGTSGGLYEQFF. CDR3 DNA: TGTGCCAGCAGCCAAGGAACGAGCGGGGGTTTGTATGAGCAGTTCTTC.